This T cell receptor (beta chain) was found in a study of regulatory T cells in long-lasting Graves disease (dated by TCRdb to the early 2020s). Context from the whole study: Persistent Graves' disease meant more than 5 years of antithyroid drug treatment with TSH receptor autoantibodies that stayed positive. Persistent Graves' disease patients were compared with newly diagnosed Graves' disease patients by peripheral blood TCR sequencing and RNA sequencing. The study took place in China and was registered as a clinical trial. A total of roughly 35 samples underwent TCR sequencing: roughly 13 from persistent and around 20 from newly diagnosed Graves' disease patients. On average, persistent Graves' disease patients in the clinical cohort had been on antithyroid drugs for approximately ten years.

This clonotype was counted at least ten times. Its antigen is still unknown. Per-base quality was not reported, and no clone a single base away is much larger than it. The CDR3 goes from the cysteine to the phenylalanine over 13 residues. Only the CDR3 DNA is retained, 39 bases long and in frame from the first base. The V end loses 4 bases and the J end loses 9 bases, and a stretch of 13 bases separates them. In the germline V gene, CDR1 corresponds to SGHAT and CDR2 to FQNNGV. According to the study, the label for this sample's time point signals: persistent/refractory GD, antithyroid drugs over 5 years with positive TRAb. For both TCR sequencing and RNA sequencing, RNA was extracted from PBMCs in TRIzol. The diagnosis of Graves' disease followed American Thyroid Association guidelines. The patients came from an endocrinology department in Xi'an, China. Each patient gave approximately 9 milliliters of peripheral blood, collected in an EDTA anticoagulant tube. Ficoll Paque Plus density gradient separation was used to isolate PBMCs, and no further T cell sorting was performed. RNA quality was checked with an Agilent 2100 Bioanalyzer and agarose gel, and concentration with a NanoDrop 2000.

Overall results and qualifications from the work: Patients with persistent disease shared more public clonotypes (approximately 2,500) than newly diagnosed patients did (roughly 970). Persistent Graves' disease patients showed lower TCR Shannon entropy and fewer highly expanded clones than newly diagnosed patients, suggesting clonal expansion. Persistent disease showed preferential use of TRBV28, TRBJ1-2 and TRBJ2-5, whereas newly diagnosed disease favored TRBV20-1 and TRBJ2-1. Peripheral blood alone was examined, since thyroid tissue, which constituted the primary lesion, could not be accessed. As a limitation, the authors acknowledged that the small sample size may reduce accuracy. Only the TCR beta chain was sequenced and analyzed.

Libraries were made using multiplex PCR. Sequencing was performed on an Illumina HiSeq 4000. iRepertoire HTBI primers and Arm-PCR amplification of CDR3 regions were used to construct TCR beta libraries. Before sequencing, the PCR products underwent gel purification. In the original analysis: A total of around 66 TRBV and 14 TRBJ segments were identified across samples and were used for gene usage analysis of CDR3 amino acid clonotypes. COPE and FqMerger were used to merge filtered high-quality paired reads into contigs. BLAST was used to align contigs to the IMGT TRBV, TRBD and TRBJ reference genes, and CDR3 was defined following IMGT. Highly expanded clones were defined as clonotypes with a frequency above 0.1%. Repertoire diversity was measured by Shannon entropy, and V-J evenness by the Gini coefficient. A clonotype found in more than one individual was treated as public. Using fastp trimming at Q25 and MiXCR clonotype assembly, TCRdb reanalyzed the public sequencing data and kept in-frame beta chains. Every entry covers one CDR3 protein and lists the most common genes and DNA from its rows. These V and J calls derive from TCRdb rather than the authors' analysis. The table for this sample lists 350,000 to 500,000 distinct CDR3 sequences; roughly 21% of them were counted only once. Roughly an eighth of the sample comes from the top ten.

This receptor was taken from a female donor with Graves disease. In this chain, TRBV11-2 is recombined with TRBJ2-1; no D gene is confidently identified. The input for sequencing was peripheral blood mononuclear cells (PBMCs), taken when the disease was refractory, from a patient treated with antithyroid drugs. The DNA sequence is as follows: TGTGCCAGCAGCTCGTTTGGGGAAACTGAGCAGTTCTTC. Translated, it gives CASSSFGETEQFF. Reference TRBV11-2 and TRBJ2-1 proteins supply the regions before and after the CDR3; the full variable domain is: EAGVAQSPRYKIIEKRQSVAFWCNPISGHATLYWYQQILGQGPKLLIQFQNNGVVDDSQLPKDRFSAERLKGVDSTLKIQPAKLEDSAVYLCASSSFGETEQFFGPGTRLTVL.